Listed below are T cell receptor beta chains from one sample, sequenced in a study of regulatory T cells in long-lasting Graves disease. One entry per CDR3 protein, called by TCRdb with MiXCR from the multiplex PCR reads. The sample consists of 360,000 or so distinct CDR3 sequences, 16% of them appearing once. This sample was also put to use in a study of T cells in Graves' hyperthyroidism and ophthalmopathy.

The sequencing here drew on peripheral blood mononuclear cells (PBMCs), taken at new diagnosis, from a patient treated with antithyroid drugs. The source of these receptors is a man aged 40-55 years with Graves disease. The CDR3 runs from the conserved cysteine through the conserved F or W. The D gene is left open where the match is weak. Rows may omit the clone size; those that give it use once, few, many or a size class.

clone size,J gene,D gene,V gene,CDR3 protein,CDR3 DNA
many,TRBJ1-3,-,TRBV28,CASLAPPGASGNTIYF,TGTGCCAGCCTCGCCCCTCCAGGGGCCTCTGGAAACACCATATATTTT
few,TRBJ1-3,-,TRBV27,CASSLRQPGYTIYF,TGTGCCAGCAGTTTACGACAGCCCGGATACACCATATATTTT
many,TRBJ2-7,TRBD1,TRBV7-9,CATSGQFSYEQYF,TGTGCCACCTCGGGACAGTTTTCCTACGAGCAGTACTTC
many,TRBJ1-6,-,TRBV12-3/TRBV12-4,CASRETGASPLHF,TGTGCCAGCAGAGAGACCGGGGCCTCACCCCTCCACTTT
many,TRBJ1-1,-,TRBV27,CASSLRMGGAWGAFF,TGTGCCAGCAGTTTACGTATGGGGGGGGCGTGGGGAGCTTTCTTT
-,TRBJ2-1,TRBD2,TRBV5-1,CASREAGGPPEQFF,TGCGCCAGCAGAGAAGCGGGGGGGCCCCCTGAGCAGTTCTTC
many,TRBJ2-1,-,TRBV6-2/TRBV6-3,CASSEYSHNEQFF,TGTGCCAGCAGTGAATATAGTCACAATGAGCAGTTCTTC
-,TRBJ1-3,-,TRBV28,CASSSPLVQNMGNTIYF,TGTGCCAGCAGTTCCCCCTTGGTCCAGAATATGGGAAACACCATATATTTT
few,TRBJ2-7,-,TRBV7-9,CASSKRGGGYEQYF,TGTGCCAGCAGCAAGAGAGGGGGGGGCTACGAGCAGTACTTC
few,TRBJ1-5,-,TRBV4-1,CASSTVPSRNQPQHF,TGCGCCAGCAGCACCGTTCCGAGTCGCAATCAGCCCCAGCATTTT
many,TRBJ1-1,-,TRBV9,CASSVEKGVRPAEAFF,TGTGCCAGCAGCGTAGAAAAGGGTGTCAGGCCGGCTGAAGCTTTCTTT
-,TRBJ2-3,-,TRBV5-1,CASSFSADTQYF,TGCGCCAGCAGCTTTAGCGCAGATACGCAGTATTTT
many,TRBJ1-5,-,TRBV12-3/TRBV12-4,CASSLYSGLQPQHF,TGTGCCAGCAGTTTATACAGTGGGTTGCAGCCCCAGCATTTT
once,TRBJ2-3,-,TRBV27,CASSKFVNRVSDTQYF,TGTGCCAGCTCGAAGTTCGTTAACAGGGTTTCGGATACGCAGTATTTT
many,TRBJ2-5,-,TRBV12-3/TRBV12-4,CASSPNVGWGLETQYF,TGTGCCAGCAGTCCTAACGTGGGATGGGGCCTCGAGACCCAGTACTTC
few,TRBJ2-4,TRBD1,TRBV5-1,CASSLGTGGNIQYF,TGCGCCAGCAGCTTAGGGACAGGGGGAAACATTCAGTACTTC
many,TRBJ2-1,TRBD2,TRBV12-3/TRBV12-4,CASRSLAGGRQNEQFF,TGTGCCAGCAGATCCCTAGCGGGGGGGCGTCAGAATGAGCAGTTCTTC
many,TRBJ2-1,-,TRBV6-2/TRBV6-3,CASRRAGGPIVQFFGPGTRQQFF,-
many,TRBJ1-6,TRBD1,TRBV5-1,CASSRTGGDSPLHF,TGCGCCAGCAGCCGGACAGGGGGCGATTCACCCCTCCACTTT
-,TRBJ2-7,TRBD1,TRBV5-1,CASSWASGTGTSYEQYF,TGCGCCAGCAGCTGGGCATCCGGGACAGGGACCTCCTACGAGCAGTACTTC
many,TRBJ2-5,-,TRBV4-1,CASSHPRAGYAETQYF,TGCGCCAGCAGCCACCCCAGGGCGGGGTATGCGGAGACCCAGTACTTC
-,TRBJ2-7,TRBD2,TRBV28,CASSSLAGAETIGEQYF,TGTGCCAGCAGTTCATTAGCGGGGGCGGAGACGATTGGGGAGCAGTACTTC
many,TRBJ2-4,TRBD1,TRBV12-3/TRBV12-4,CASSLQRTGMTKNIQYF,TGTGCCAGCAGTTTGCAGCGGACAGGGATGACCAAAAACATTCAGTACTTC
-,TRBJ1-2,-,TRBV7-2,CASSFGHGTYGYTF,TGTGCCAGCAGCTTCGGACACGGGACCTATGGCTACACCTTC
-,TRBJ2-6,TRBD2,TRBV5-4,CASSDGRTGGSGANVLTF,TGTGCCAGCAGCGACGGTAGGACGGGGGGTTCTGGGGCCAACGTCCTGACTTTC
-,TRBJ1-1,-,TRBV12-3/TRBV12-4,CASTLGESAAFF,TGTGCCAGCACCCTGGGGGAGTCCGCAGCTTTCTTT
many,TRBJ2-7,TRBD1,TRBV28,CASRHPTGDEQYF,TGTGCCAGCAGGCATCCGACAGGGGACGAGCAGTACTTC
-,TRBJ2-7,-,TRBV12-3/TRBV12-4,CASRKRDDSSYEQYF,TGTGCCAGCAGGAAGAGAGACGATAGCTCCTACGAGCAGTACTTC
many,TRBJ1-5,-,TRBV7-2,CASSLAEGGNQPQHF,TGTGCCAGCAGCTTAGCGGAGGGGGGCAATCAGCCCCAGCATTTT
-,TRBJ2-1,-,TRBV18,CAGSPPRQTYNEQFF,TGTGCCGGCTCACCACCGAGACAAACCTACAATGAGCAGTTCTTC
-,TRBJ2-5,-,TRBV4-3,CASSQGGGSQETQYF,TGCGCCAGCAGCCAAGGGGGAGGCTCCCAAGAGACCCAGTACTTC
many,TRBJ2-3,-,TRBV11-3,CASSLEWDADTQYF,TGTGCCAGCAGCTTAGAGTGGGATGCAGATACGCAGTATTTT
-,TRBJ1-1,-,TRBV7-2,CASSYPGRNTEAFF,TGTGCCAGCAGCTACCCAGGACGGAACACTGAAGCTTTCTTT
many,TRBJ2-1,TRBD1,TRBV7-2,CASSLLSDRGYYRVF,TGTGCCAGCAGCTTACTCTCGGACAGGGGGTATTATCGGGTCTTC
once,TRBJ2-1,TRBD2,TRBV12-3/TRBV12-4,CASSLPPSGLAGSNEQFF,TGTGCCAGCAGTTTACCACCCTCCGGACTAGCGGGATCCAATGAGCAGTTCTTC
few,TRBJ2-4,-,TRBV27,CASSTSRDRGAKNIQYF,TGTGCCAGCAGCACGTCTAGAGACCGAGGAGCCAAAAACATTCAGTACTTC
many,TRBJ1-1,-,TRBV6-1,CASSEVTGAFF,TGTGCCAGCAGTGAGGTAACGGGGGCTTTCTTT
many,TRBJ2-3,-,TRBV13,CASSLNWKDTDTQYF,TGTGCCAGCAGCTTAAACTGGAAAGACACAGATACGCAGTATTTT
few,TRBJ2-5,-,TRBV10-2,CASSDIYGTQYF,TGCGCCAGCAGTGACATATACGGGACCCAGTACTTC
many,TRBJ2-7,-,TRBV7-9,CASSLAGAPYEQYF,TGTGCCAGCAGCTTAGCTGGGGCCCCATACGAGCAGTACTTC
-,TRBJ2-2,-,TRBV6-1,CAGLSKAGELFF,TGTGCCGGCCTTAGCAAGGCCGGGGAGCTGTTTTTT
many,TRBJ2-7,-,TRBV3-1,CASSQRSRYEQYF,TGTGCCAGCAGCCAGCGGTCCCGGTACGAGCAGTACTTC
-,TRBJ1-2,TRBD1,TRBV6-1,CASGQGRVDYGYTF,TGTGCCAGTGGACAGGGAAGGGTAGACTATGGCTACACCTTC
once,TRBJ1-2,-,TRBV2,CASSEIRGSGYTF,TGTGCCAGCAGTGAAATTCGGGGAAGTGGCTACACCTTC
many,TRBJ1-2,-,TRBV2,CASILEGHGYTF,TGTGCCAGCATTTTAGAGGGGCATGGCTACACCTTC
many,TRBJ1-2,-,TRBV24-1,CATSDGSPRRYTF,TGTGCCACCAGTGATGGGTCCCCACGGCGCTACACCTTC
-,TRBJ2-3,-,TRBV25-1,CASSEFRGYTDTQYF,TGTGCCAGCAGTGAATTCAGGGGCTACACAGATACGCAGTATTTT
many,TRBJ2-5,TRBD2,TRBV7-3,CASSLFSGGGPETQYF,TGTGCCAGCAGCCTATTTAGCGGGGGGGGCCCGGAGACCCAGTACTTC
many,TRBJ1-6,-,TRBV20-1,CSARGLTEGSPLHF,TGCAGTGCTAGGGGCCTGACAGAAGGGTCACCCCTCCACTTT
many,TRBJ1-5,-,TRBV6-1,CASRLRGSHQPQHF,TGTGCCAGCAGACTCCGGGGATCGCATCAGCCCCAGCATTTT
many,TRBJ2-7,TRBD2,TRBV28,CASSPTSGQYYEQYF,TGTGCCAGCAGTCCCACTAGCGGACAATACTACGAGCAGTACTTC
few,TRBJ1-4,TRBD1,TRBV7-9,CASSQGQGATNEKLFF,TGTGCCAGCAGCCAGGGACAGGGCGCAACTAATGAAAAACTGTTTTTT
many,TRBJ2-3,-,TRBV5-5,CASSQLAYRSTDTQYF,TGTGCCAGCAGCCAACTAGCCTACAGAAGCACAGATACGCAGTATTTT
-,TRBJ2-1,TRBD2,TRBV2,CASSWTSGRAVYNEQFF,TGTGCCAGCAGCTGGACTAGCGGGAGGGCCGTCTACAATGAGCAGTTCTTC
-,TRBJ1-2,-,TRBV27,CASSPGQFRVYTF,TGTGCCAGCAGTCCTGGACAGTTTAGGGTCTACACCTTC